A selection of T cell receptor beta chains follows, all from one sample in a study of shared clonotypes between healthy human individuals. Profiling relied on immunoSEQ multiplex PCR, and the TCRdb table lists in-frame clones only, not all of them. The sample includes more than 2,000,000 clones, more than 80% of them seen just once. The specimen was naive CD4+ T cells sorted from blood. The receptors come from a man aged 18 to 30 in good health. CDR3s include the opening cysteine and the closing phenylalanine or tryptophan. A D gene is named only where the DNA matches it firmly. Expanded clones are given a class, and other clones once, few, many or no size at all.

V,J,size,D,DNA,CDR3
TRBV21-1,TRBJ2-7,once,-,TGTGCCAGCAGCAAAACCGGGCGGGAGGTCGCAACGTCCTACGAGCAGTACTTC,CASSKTGREVATSYEQYF
TRBV29-1,TRBJ2-3,-,TRBD1,TGCAGCGTTGATGGGGGACAGGGGGCAGCAGATACGCAGTATTTT,CSVDGGQGAADTQYF
TRBV2,TRBJ1-1,-,-,TGTGCCAGCAATGCGGAAGCCACTGAAGCTTTCTTT,CASNAEATEAFF
TRBV5-1,TRBJ1-5,-,TRBD1,TGCGCCAGCAGCTTGACGACAGGGAGCAATCAGCCCCAGCATTTT,CASSLTTGSNQPQHF
TRBV14,TRBJ2-6,-,-,TGTGCCAGCAGCCAAGACGATCATTGGGGGATGACTGATGGCTCTGGGGCCAACGTCCTGACTTTC,CASSQDDHWGMTDGSGANVLTF
TRBV30,TRBJ2-3,-,TRBD1,TGTGCCTGGAGTAGGTCAGACAGGGGGAATACGCAGTATTTT,CAWSRSDRGNTQYF
TRBV6-5,TRBJ1-1,-,-,TGTGCCAGCAGCTCGGGGACTGAAGCTTTCTTT,CASSSGTEAFF
TRBV7-9,TRBJ2-2,few,-,TGTGCCAGCAGCTGGGATCGGGATGACGGGGAGCTGTTTTTT,CASSWDRDDGELFF
TRBV18,TRBJ1-1,-,TRBD1,TGTGCCAGCTCCCTCGGACAGGGGAGCCTCGGGGAAGCTTTCTTT,CASSLGQGSLGEAFF
TRBV5-4,TRBJ2-3,-,TRBD2,TGTGCCAGCAGCTCTAGCGGAAGGATCTCTAGCACAGATACGCAGTATTTT,CASSSSGRISSTDTQYF
TRBV5-1,TRBJ1-2,-,TRBD1,TGCGCCAGCAGCTGGACAGGGGCCTATGGCTACACCTTC,CASSWTGAYGYTF
TRBV7-8,TRBJ2-2,-,TRBD2,TGTGCCAGCAGCCCTCCTAGCGGGAGGGCCACCGGGGAGCTGTTTTTT,CASSPPSGRATGELFF
TRBV10-1,TRBJ2-5,-,-,TGCGCCAGCAGCTCCAACAGGGCTGGAGGGGAGACCCAGTACTTC,CASSSNRAGGETQYF
TRBV5-4,TRBJ1-1,-,-,TGTGCCAGCAGCCGCGAATGGGGACAAGGGGGAACTGAAGCTTTCTTT,CASSREWGQGGTEAFF
TRBV29-1,TRBJ2-2,-,-,TGCAGCGTGGCCGGGCTAAGCGCGGGGACCGGGGAGCTGTTTTTT,CSVAGLSAGTGELFF
TRBV5-4,TRBJ2-7,-,TRBD2,TGTGCCAGCAGCTTGGTAGCGGGAGGCCCCTACGAGCAGTACTTC,CASSLVAGGPYEQYF
TRBV2,TRBJ2-3,once,TRBD2,TGTGCCAGCAGTATCGGACTAGCGGGCCTCACAGATACGCAGTATTTT,CASSIGLAGLTDTQYF
TRBV5-8,TRBJ2-1,once,-,TGTGCCAGCGTGGGGCGGCCCTCCTACAATGAGCAGTTCTTC,CASVGRPSYNEQFF
TRBV29-1,TRBJ1-2,-,-,TGCAGCGTTGGGGGCAGGATGTGGGACTATGGCTACACCTTC,CSVGGRMWDYGYTF
TRBV10-3,TRBJ1-5,once,-,TGTGCCATCAGTGAGCAAGCAACGGACGTAGGCAATCAGCCCCAGCATTTT,CAISEQATDVGNQPQHF
TRBV6-5,TRBJ2-7,once,-,TGTGCCAGCAGTTACAATGGCGGGGATTACGAGCAGTACTTC,CASSYNGGDYEQYF
TRBV6-5,TRBJ2-7,-,TRBD1,TGTGCCAGCACCGGTCACAGGGGGCCTACCTACGAGCAGTACTTC,CASTGHRGPTYEQYF
TRBV4-1,TRBJ1-4,-,-,TGCGCCAGCAGCCTACCGACGGCAACTAATGAAAAACTGTTTTTT,CASSLPTATNEKLFF
TRBV19,TRBJ2-4,few,-,TGTGCCAGTAGTATGGTAGGACTAGCCAAAAACATTCAGTACTTC,CASSMVGLAKNIQYF
TRBV28,TRBJ2-7,-,-,TGTGCCAGCAGATCTTTGGGGGCAAGCGGGTCGAAGGGCGAGCAGTACTTC,CASRSLGASGSKGEQYF
TRBV5-6,TRBJ2-2,once,-,TGTGCCAGCAGCGTCGGGGAGACCGGGGAGCTGTTTTTT,CASSVGETGELFF
TRBV19,TRBJ1-4,-,-,TGTGCCAGTAGTCTCAACAGGGTCGTGCTGATTTTT,CASSLNRVVLIF
TRBV28,TRBJ1-1,-,-,TGTGCCAGCAGTTTGTTAATCAGGGAGAATGAAGCTTTCTTT,CASSLLIRENEAFF
TRBV18,TRBJ2-7,-,-,TGTGCCAGCTCACCAGGACCGGCCTCCTACGAGCAGTACTTC,CASSPGPASYEQYF
TRBV19,TRBJ1-5,-,TRBD1,TGTGCCAGTAGTATAGGGGCAGGGGGGATCAATCAGCCCCAGCATTTT,CASSIGAGGINQPQHF
TRBV6-5,TRBJ2-7,-,TRBD2,TGTGCCAGCAGTAAAAGCGGGGGGAGCTCCTACGAGCAGTACTTC,CASSKSGGSSYEQYF
TRBV7-9,TRBJ2-7,-,TRBD1,TGTGCCAGCAGCTTAGGTCTGGACAGGGAGCTTAACTTC,CASSLGLDRELNF
TRBV7-9,TRBJ2-7,-,-,TGTGCCAGCAGCCCAACAGCTGGGTCCTACGAGCAGTACTTC,CASSPTAGSYEQYF
TRBV19,TRBJ2-2,-,TRBD1,TGTGCCAGTACCCAACCCCAGGGGGCAGTGGGAACCGGGGAGCTGTTTTTT,CASTQPQGAVGTGELFF
TRBV7-7,TRBJ1-4,-,TRBD1,TGTGCTAGCAGCTATCCGGGACAGGGTGATGAAAAACTGTTTTTT,CASSYPGQGDEKLFF
TRBV4-1,TRBJ2-1,once,TRBD2,TGCGCCAGCAGCCAAGATCGGGGTAGCGGGACAAAAAGCTCCTACAATGAGCAGTTCTTC,CASSQDRGSGTKSSYNEQFF
TRBV2,TRBJ1-5,-,-,TGTGCCAGCAGTGTGCAGGATGATAGCAATCAGCCCCAGCATTTT,CASSVQDDSNQPQHF
TRBV10-1,TRBJ2-2,-,-,TGCGCCAGCAGTGAGTCCTACACCGGGGAGCTGTTTTTT,CASSESYTGELFF
TRBV7-9,TRBJ2-3,-,-,TGTGCCAGCAGCTCCCCCCCTTTTGCGGCGGCTAGCACAGATACGCAGTATTTT,CASSSPPFAAASTDTQYF
TRBV5-6,TRBJ2-5,-,-,TGTGCCAGCAGCTTGGGGGGACAAGAGACCCAGTACTTC,CASSLGGQETQYF
TRBV11-1,TRBJ2-2,-,TRBD2,TGTGCCAGCAGCCCCAGCGGGGGTCAGGGGGAGCTGTTTTTT,CASSPSGGQGELFF
TRBV28,TRBJ1-5,-,TRBD1,TGTGCCAGCAGTGAACCTGGGACAGGTATCAATCAGCCCCAGCATTTT,CASSEPGTGINQPQHF
TRBV5-4,TRBJ2-1,-,TRBD2,TGTGCCAGCAGCTCGGGTAGCGGGGGGGTAAATGAGCAGTTCTTC,CASSSGSGGVNEQFF
TRBV28,TRBJ2-7,-,TRBD1,TGTGCCAGCAGATTCTCCCGGGCCGGACAGGGGAGGAACGAGCAGTACTTC,CASRFSRAGQGRNEQYF
TRBV7-2,TRBJ1-5,-,-,TGTGCCAGCAGCTTAGGAGGGGGAGTGCGTCAGCCCCAGCATTTT,CASSLGGGVRQPQHF
TRBV18,TRBJ1-1,-,-,TGTGCCAGCTCACCACAACAGGAGTTGAACACTGAAGCTTTCTTT,CASSPQQELNTEAFF
TRBV10-3,TRBJ2-1,-,-,TGTGCCATCAGATTTGGGGACTTAGTTCATGATTTGTTCTTC,CAIRFGDLVHDLFF
TRBV5-1,TRBJ2-5,-,TRBD2,TGCGCCAGCAGCTCGGGGGGACTAGCGGGAGGTTTCCAAGAGACCCAGTACTTC,CASSSGGLAGGFQETQYF
TRBV6-5,TRBJ1-1,once,-,TGTGCCAGCAGGGATGACACTGAAGCTTTCTTT,CASRDDTEAFF
TRBV2,TRBJ1-6,-,-,TGTGCCAGCACTCTCAGTGGGTACAATTCACCCCTCCACTTT,CASTLSGYNSPLHF
TRBV6-5,TRBJ2-7,-,-,TGTGCCAGCAGTTACTCGATTTTGCGGGGTGCTTACGAGCAGTACTTC,CASSYSILRGAYEQYF
TRBV5-1,TRBJ2-5,once,TRBD1,TGCGCCAGCAGCCCTCAGCCTTCCCGACAGGGGGGGCGGGAGACCCAGTACTTC,CASSPQPSRQGGRETQYF
TRBV28,TRBJ1-2,-,TRBD1,TGTGCCAGCAGTCCGCCGCAGGGGGATGGCTACACCTTC,CASSPPQGDGYTF
TRBV2,TRBJ2-5,-,-,TGTGCCAGCAGTGACAGGGGGGGAAAGACCCAGTACTTC,CASSDRGGKTQYF
TRBV14,TRBJ2-5,-,-,TGTGCCAGCAGCCAAGGGGGGGGCTACCGGTCAGAGACCCAGTACTTC,CASSQGGGYRSETQYF
TRBV5-1,TRBJ2-7,-,-,TGCGCCAGCAGCACGGACACTGCCTACGAGCAGTACTTC,CASSTDTAYEQYF
TRBV7-2,TRBJ2-3,once,-,TGTGCCAGCAGCTCCGGTTACACAGATACGCAGTATTTT,CASSSGYTDTQYF